These 19 T cell receptor beta chains came from one sample sequenced in a study of blood T cell repertoires in COVID-19 (dated by TCRdb to 2020 to 2021). Library preparation used the immunoSEQ multiplex PCR assay. The clones in this table, taken by TCRdb from immuneACCESS, are in-frame only. Not every clone is retained; where verified, under half of the shortfall comes from an unresolved V gene, and the cause of the rest is unknown. This sample comprises a few hundred thousand clones, roughly 90% of them detected only once. Around 2.9% of the sample goes to the ten largest clones. What was sequenced was peripheral blood. The origin of the receptors is a woman aged 25 to 45 with active or convalescent COVID-19.

The chain uses TRBV15 and TRBJ1-4, with TRBD1 as a possible D gene (6 bases). This CDR3 contains 15 residues. Trimming removed 0 bases from V and 7 bases from J, with 12 bases in between. Germline CDR1 reads LNHNV; CDR2 reads YYDKDF (reference sequence). CDR3 bases: TGTGCCACCAGCAGAGATCGGGCAGGGGCTGAAAAACTGTTTTTT. Protein sequence: CATSRDRAGAEKLFF.

This clone was seen once. The chain combines TRBV2 with TRBJ1-2; D unresolved. Germline CDR1 is SNHLY and CDR2 is FYNNEI. The CDR3 length is 15 residues. V lost 7 bases, J lost 7 bases, and 22 bases lay in between. CDR3 nucleotides: TGTGCCAGCACCGGGGAGGCGGGGATCTTGGGTGGCTACACCTTC. Protein product: CASTGEAGILGGYTF.

This chain joins TRBV2 and TRBJ1-6, with no clear D. Germline lookup yields CDR1 SNHLY and CDR2 FYNNEI. This CDR3 comprises 15 residues. Trimming stripped 7 bases from V and 5 bases from J, with 15 bases between. The CDR3 reads CASKGLAGNNSPLHF. As DNA, the CDR3 is TGTGCCAGCAAAGGGCTGGCCGGGAATAATTCACCCCTCCACTTT.

This sequence joins TRBV19 and TRBJ1-6, with D perhaps matching TRBD1 (6 bases). Germline CDR1 reads LNHDA; CDR2 reads SQIVND (reference sequence). There are 14 residues in the CDR3. V lost 6 bases and J 7 bases, leaving 13 bases between the germline ends. The CDR3 DNA sequence: TGTGCCAGTAGCAGGGGAGGGATCAATTCACCCCTCCACTTT. It specifies CASSRGGINSPLHF.

This clone was observed once. The chain is built from TRBV10-3 and TRBJ1-6; no clear D gene. Trimming left V 8 bases short and J 11 bases short, with 7 bases between. The CDR3 consists of 10 residues. The germline CDR1 and CDR2 sequences are ENHRY and SYGVKD. CDR3 amino acids: CAIGGTPLHF. The CDR3 bases are TGTGCCATCGGTGGTACACCCCTCCACTTT.

The chain is built from TRBV5-4 and TRBJ1-6; TRBD1 aligns across 7 bases. The CDR3 totals 14 residues. After removal of 2 bases from V and 7 bases from J, the junction contained 3 bases not matched to a gene. The germline gives CDR1 SGHNT, CDR2 YYREEE (reference sequence). The CDR3 nucleotides are TGTGCCAGCAGCTTCAGGGGGTCCAATTCACCCCTCCACTTT. Its translation: CASSFRGSNSPLHF. The full variable domain, rest sourced from reference TRBV5-4 and TRBJ1-6, is ETGVTQSPTHLIKTRGQQVTLRCSSQSGHNTVSWYQQALGQGPQFIFQYYREEENGRGNFPPRFSGLQFPNYSSELNVNALELDDSALYLCASSFRGSNSPLHFGNGTRLTVT.

For the CDR3, the DNA is TGTGCCAGCAGTTATGCCCTACTAGCGGGGGGGCTTTACCGTTCAAACAATGAGCAGTTCTTC. Protein: CASSYALLAGGLYRSNNEQFF. The rearrangement links TRBV6-2 or TRBV6-3 to TRBJ2-1; TRBD2 agrees at 13 bases. V lost 3 bases, J lost 5 bases, and 19 bases stayed unmatched. Germline V gene lookup returns CDR1 MNHEY and CDR2 SVGEGT. The CDR3 is 21 amino acids.

This clone has just one count. V and J are TRBV6-2 or TRBV6-3 and TRBJ2-7; perhaps TRBD2 as D (5 bases). The CDR3 covers 12 residues. V lost 0 bases, J lost 10 bases, and 10 bases lay in between. Germline assignment: CDR1 MNHEY and CDR2 SVGEGT. Here the CDR3 DNA reads TGTGCCAGCAGTTACTCGTCGGGGATACAGTACTTC. Translated: CASSYSSGIQYF.

The chain has TRBV13 and TRBJ2-5; D call uncertain. The CDR3 consists of 13 residues. Trimming removed 2 bases at V and 7 bases at J, with 11 bases between. Germline CDR1 reads PRHDT; CDR2 reads FYEKMQ (reference sequence). The CDR3 bases are TGTGCCAGCAGCTTACACGCGGTAGGGACCCAGTACTTC. This gives the protein CASSLHAVGTQYF.

V gene TRBV19 combines with J gene TRBJ1-5; a possible D gene is TRBD1 (6 bases). V gave up 7 bases and J gave up 4 bases, with 11 bases separating them. Germline CDR1 and CDR2: LNHDA and SQIVND (reference sequence). The CDR3 is 13 residues long. CDR3 residues: CASNKDRNQPQHF. CDR3 bases: TGTGCCAGTAATAAGGACAGAAATCAGCCCCAGCATTTT.

V is TRBV19 and J is TRBJ1-5; 7 bases are shared with TRBD1. The CDR3 has 12 residues. Germline assignment: CDR1 LNHDA and CDR2 SQIVND (reference sequence). V was pared by 8 bases and J by 6 bases, with 4 bases of the junction left unmatched. The CDR3 DNA sequence: TGTGCCAGTGGGACAGAGGGTCAGCCCCAGCATTTT. Its protein is CASGTEGQPQHF.

DNA of the CDR3: TGTGCCAGCAGTGACCCCAGGGAAGGCGGTTCACCCCTCCACTTT. Its protein product is CASSDPREGGSPLHF. The chain combines TRBV6-2 or TRBV6-3 with TRBJ1-6, with a tentative D call TRBD1 (5 bases). Germline V gives CDR1 MNHEY, CDR2 SVGEGT. The CDR3 consists of 15 residues. V lost 5 bases and J 9 bases, leaving 17 bases between the germline ends.

V usage is TRBV5-1 and J usage is TRBJ2-2; 9 nucleotides line up with TRBD2. In germline, CDR1 is SGHRS, CDR2 YFSETQ. V lost 1 base, J lost 4 bases, and 5 bases stayed unmatched. CDR3 length equals 16 residues. The CDR3 nucleotides read TGCGCCAGCAGCTTGAGGAGCGGGGGGAGCACCGGGGAGCTGTTTTTT. Protein sequence: CASSLRSGGSTGELFF.

This clone was seen a handful of times. The genes are TRBV7-9 and TRBJ1-1; no definite D call. The CDR3 covers 13 residues. The V gene's germline CDR1 is SEHNR and CDR2 FQNEAQ (reference sequence). Trimming stripped 3 bases from V and 1 base from J, with 6 bases between. CDR3 nucleotides: TGTGCCAGCAGCTTCCAGTGGAACACTGAAGCTTTCTTT. It translates to CASSFQWNTEAFF. The variable domain in full, with the rest retrieved from reference TRBV7-9 and TRBJ1-1, is DTGVSQNPRHKITKRGQNVTFRCDPISEHNRLYWYRQTLGQGPEFLTYFQNEAQLEKSRLLSDRFSAERPKGSFSTLEIQRTEQGDSAMYLCASSFQWNTEAFFGQGTRLTVV.

CDR3 protein: CASSVRGGMVSDTQYF. DNA of the CDR3: TGTGCCAGCAGCGTAAGGGGGGGAATGGTATCAGATACGCAGTATTTT. The chain joins TRBV9 to TRBJ2-3; D perhaps matches TRBD2 (7 bases). The CDR3 is 16 residues long. Germline assignment: CDR1 SGDLS and CDR2 YYNGEE. V was trimmed by 1 base and J by 4 bases, leaving 16 bases between them.

As DNA, the CDR3 is TGCGCCAGCACATCGACAGGCTTTAACACCGGGGAGCTGTTTTTT. This translates into CASTSTGFNTGELFF. This chain connects TRBV5-1 to TRBJ2-2, with a possible D match to TRBD1 (6 bases). Germline V gene data show CDR1 as SGHRS and CDR2 as YFSETQ. V was shortened by 6 bases and J by 2 bases, with 14 bases between the two germline ends. CDR3 length: 15 residues. Full variable domain (remainder filled in from reference TRBV5-1 and TRBJ2-2): KAGVTQTPRYLIKTRGQQVTLSCSPISGHRSVSWYQQTPGQGLQFLFEYFSETQRNKGNFPGRFSGRQFSNSRSEMNVSTLELGDSALYLCASTSTGFNTGELFFGEGSRLTVL.

The V gene is TRBV30, the J gene TRBJ2-7; weak D call: TRBD2 (5 bases). Germline V gives CDR1 GTSNPN, CDR2 SVGIG (reference sequence). V was clipped by 2 bases and J by 1 base, with 6 bases between them. This CDR3 region has 12 residues. DNA for the CDR3: TGTGCCTGGAGTCGGGGTTCCTACGAGCAGTACTTC. Amino acid sequence: CAWSRGSYEQYF.

The chain uses TRBV28 and TRBJ1-2; no clear D. Trimming took 3 bases from V and 0 from J, leaving 5 bases between them. CDR3 length: 13 residues. Germline V lookup: CDR1 MDHEN, CDR2 SYDVKM. The CDR3 DNA is TGTGCCAGCAGTTTTACGGCTAACTATGGCTACACCTTC. Protein sequence: CASSFTANYGYTF.

The chain has TRBV5-1 and TRBJ1-1; no firm D call. Trimming shortened V by 0 bases and J by 7 bases, and 10 bases separated the two germline ends. There are 13 residues in the CDR3. Germline lookup yields CDR1 SGHRS and CDR2 YFSETQ. The CDR3 is CASSLDYGVEAFF. CDR3 nucleotides: TGCGCCAGCAGCTTGGATTACGGGGTTGAAGCTTTCTTT.